Shown below are 21 T cell receptor beta chains from a single sample sequenced in a study of tumor and adjacent non-tumor tissue in lung cancer. RNA was extracted from bulk tissue without any cell sorting. The library came from three nested PCR rounds adapted from ARM-PCR protocols. TCRdb passed the multiplex PCR reads through MiXCR, listing each CDR3 protein once. The sample yields over 110,000 distinct CDR3 sequences, around 65% seen once. Input material: lung tumor tissue. All receptors come from a man aged 60 to 69 with small cell lung cancer.

In the case of this clonotype: A read error is possible here, since a much larger clone lies one base away. The chain uses TRBV20-1 and TRBJ2-1, with D unresolved. The V and J ends lost 5 bases and 6 bases respectively, with 17 bases between them. From germline, CDR1 is DFQATT and CDR2 SNEGSKA (reference sequence). This CDR3 has 14 residues. This CDR3 is CSALVSGRGNEQFF. Written as DNA, the CDR3 is TGCAGTGCTCTAGTTAGTGGGCGCGGCAATGAGCAGTTCTTC.

This clonotype was seen a handful of times. A much larger clone sits a single nucleotide away, making a read error possible. The chain joins TRBV11-3 to TRBJ1-5; D is unresolved. CDR1 is SGHNT, CDR2 YENEEA, per germline. This CDR3 is built from 8 residues. CDR3 loop: CANSPQHF. The CDR3 nucleotides are TGTGCCAACAGCCCCCAGCATTTT.

Concerning this clonotype itself: This may come from a read error, since a much larger clone is one base off. J is TRBJ2-1 and V is TRBV6-6; D assignment may be TRBD1 or TRBD2 (5 bases each). CDR1 and CDR2 from the germline V gene are MNHNY and SVGAGI (reference sequence). The CDR3 consists of 13 residues. CDR3 residues: CASSYLEGNGQFF. CDR3 in DNA: TGTGCCAGCAGTTACCTCGAGGGGAATGGGCAGTTCTTC.

This clonotype appeared a few times. The chain combines TRBV5-1 with TRBJ1-2; maybe TRBD1 (5 bases). V lost 7 bases and J 7 bases, leaving 20 bases between the germline ends. Germline CDR1 SGHRS, CDR2 YFSETQ. The CDR3 has 14 residues. CDR3 loop: CASGGGGEYSGYTF. The DNA for the CDR3 is TGCGCCAGCGGCGGGGGAGGGGAATACTCTGGCTACACCTTC.

On this clonotype itself: The junction departs from the called germline gene at one end, perhaps through a read error. V and J are TRBV11-2 and TRBJ2-6; D unresolved. CDR1 is SGHAT and CDR2 is FQNNGV in the germline V gene. This CDR3 has 14 amino acids. The CDR3 DNA sequence: TGTGCCAGCTGCTTCCTCTCGGGGGCCAACGTCCTGACTTTC. The encoded protein is CASCFLSGANVLTF.

Notes on this clonotype: The junction departs from germline at one end; a sequencing error may be responsible. This rearrangement joins TRBV12-3 or TRBV12-4 to TRBJ2-1; D is unclear. The CDR3 extends over 14 amino acids. The CDR3 loop is CASSSTGIYDEQFF. As DNA, the CDR3 is TGTGCCAGCAGTTCCACGGGTATCTACGATGAGCAGTTCTTC.

There are many counts of this clonotype. V is TRBV4-2 and J is TRBJ1-1; D not resolved. There are 15 residues in the CDR3. V was clipped by 1 base and J by 2 bases, with 11 bases between them. CDR1 is LGHNA, CDR2 YNFKEQ, per germline. The DNA of the CDR3 is TGTGCCAGCAGCCAAGGAGCCGGAGTTAACACTGAAGCTTTCTTT. Translating it yields CASSQGAGVNTEAFF.

To note about this clonotype: The junction shows a germline mismatch at one end, possibly a read error. The CDR3 DNA is TGTGCCAGCAGCTTGAATATGGTGGCAGGGACATTGAATTTT. Encoded protein: CASSLNMVAGTLNF. The gene calls are TRBV11-2 and TRBJ2-3; possibly TRBD1 for D (6 bases). This CDR3 contains 14 residues. The germline V gene encodes CDR1 SGHAT and CDR2 FQNNGV.

Concerning this clonotype: A junction end diverges from the germline sequence, so it may reflect a read error. The V gene is TRBV11-3, the J gene TRBJ2-1; D is possibly TRBD1 or TRBD2 (6 bases each). The CDR3 contains 13 residues. Germline CDR1 and CDR2: SGHNT and YENEEA. For the CDR3, the DNA is TGTGCCTGCAGCCCGGGGGCACACAATGAGCAATTCTTC. Translating gives CACSPGAHNEQFF.

As regards this clonotype: One end of the junction is discordant with germline, which a read error may explain. The chain joins TRBV4-1 to TRBJ2-3; 8 nucleotides agree with TRBD1. The CDR3 consists of 17 residues. The germline V gene has CDR1 MGHRA and CDR2 YSYEKL. CDR3 nucleotide sequence: TGCACCAGCAGCAGATCCGGGACAGGACGGTCCACAGATACGCAGTATTTT. It yields the protein CTSSRSGTGRSTDTQYF.

About this clonotype itself: At one of its ends the junction is not consistent with the germline gene, which may arise from a read error. This chain links TRBV5-5 with TRBJ1-1, with 8 bases lining up with TRBD1. The CDR3 is 16 amino acids. Germline-derived CDR1 and CDR2 are SGHKS and YYEKEE (reference sequence). The CDR3 loop reads CTSSLTGVGSDTEAFF. CDR3 DNA sequence: TGTACCAGCAGCTTGACAGGGGTAGGGTCGGACACTGAAGCTTTCTTT.

Comment on this clonotype: A read error may account for a junction end that differs from germline. In DNA, the CDR3 is TGCTCCAGCAGGGATACACGGACCGGGGAGCTGTTTTTT. Protein product: CSSRDTRTGELFF. The chain employs TRBV11-1 and TRBJ2-2, with a weak D call TRBD1 (5 bases). This CDR3 is built from 13 residues. CDR1 and CDR2 from the germline V gene are SGHAT and FQDESV (reference sequence).

This clonotype was detected only once. This may be a read error, as it is one base from a much larger clone. The rearrangement links TRBV6-2 or TRBV6-3 to TRBJ2-5, with unresolved D. V gave up 4 bases and J gave up 0 bases, with 9 bases separating them. This CDR3 has 14 amino acids. Germline loops: CDR1 MNHEY, CDR2 SVGEGT. CDR3 amino acids: CASSLSMYQETQYF. CDR3 DNA: TGTGCCAGCAGTTTGTCGATGTACCAAGAGACCCAGTACTTC.

Turning to this clonotype: A read error may explain this, as a much larger clone is one base away. J is TRBJ1-5 and V is TRBV29-1; unclear D gene. Germline V lookup: CDR1 SQVTM, CDR2 ANQGSEA. V was cut by 6 bases and J by 2 bases, with 11 bases left in between. The CDR3 covers 13 residues. The CDR3 DNA sequence: TGCAGCGTGGCGTCAGATGGCAATCAGCCCCAGCATTTT. As protein: CSVASDGNQPQHF.

This rearrangement joins TRBV28 to TRBJ2-7; 7 bases are a match to TRBD2. Unmatched junction bases numbered 6, after V lost 10 bases and J lost 3 bases. The CDR3 consists of 12 residues. Germline V gene sequence: CDR1 MDHEN, CDR2 SYDVKM. CDR3 bases: TGTGCCAACGGGGGGAGAAGCTACGAGCAGTACTTC. Its translation is CANGGRSYEQYF.

This rearrangement joins TRBV11-2 to TRBJ2-5; a possible D gene is TRBD1 (5 bases). The V gene's germline CDR1 is SGHAT and CDR2 FQNNGV. The V and J ends lost 9 bases and 1 base respectively, with 12 bases between them. This CDR3 has 13 amino acids. The CDR3 sequence: CASCFGAQETQYF. The DNA of the CDR3 is TGTGCCAGTTGCTTTGGGGCCCAAGAGACCCAGTACTTC.

The gene calls are TRBV6-5 and TRBJ1-2; TRBD1 matches 11 bases. Unmatched junction bases numbered 8, after V lost 0 bases and J lost 8 bases. Germline CDR1 MNHEY, CDR2 SVGAGI. This CDR3 region has 16 residues. As DNA, the CDR3 is TGTGCCAGCAGTTACTCGAGGACAGGGGGCGCTTACGGCTACACCTTC. Protein sequence: CASSYSRTGGAYGYTF.

The chain combines TRBV28 with TRBJ2-3, with D maybe TRBD2 (6 bases). The V gene's germline CDR1 is MDHEN and CDR2 SYDVKM. The length of the CDR3 is 12 residues. Trimming pared 7 bases from V and 15 bases from J, leaving 20 bases between. The DNA for the CDR3 is TGTGCCAGCACCTGTGGGCGGGACTCAGTCTATTTT. Its translation is CASTCGRDSVYF.

For this clonotype: Its ends do not fully match the called genes, so a read error is possible. The rearrangement joins TRBV29-1 to TRBJ1-2, with TRBD1 matching over 10 bases. The CDR3 consists of 13 residues. Germline CDR1 is SQVTM and CDR2 is ANQGSEA. The CDR3 sequence is CNVDEGQGYGYTF. In DNA, the CDR3 is TGCAACGTTGATGAGGGACAGGGGTATGGCTACACCTTC. Supplemented by reference TRBV29-1 and TRBJ1-2, the full variable domain reads SAVISQKPSRDICQRGTSLTIQCQVDSQVTMMFWYRQQPGQSLTLIATANQGSEATYESGFVIDKFPISRPNLTFSTLTVSNMSPEDSSIYLCNVDEGQGYGYTFGSGTRLTVV.

A word on this clonotype: Given the absence of the conserved phenylalanine or tryptophan at the CDR3 end, a read error is likely. The chain employs TRBV11-2 and TRBJ2-2; D gene unclear. Trimming removed 5 bases at V and 4 bases at J, with 14 bases between. The V gene's germline CDR1 is SGHAT and CDR2 FQNNGV. The CDR3 covers 15 residues. The CDR3 spells CASSLNNAVTGELFI. CDR3 DNA sequence: TGTGCCAGCAGCCTAAATAACGCCGTCACCGGGGAGCTGTTTATT.

Concerning this clonotype itself: At one end, the junction sequence differs from germline, possibly due to a read error. The chain is built from TRBV4-1 and TRBJ2-7; no definite D call. Germline assignment: CDR1 MGHRA and CDR2 YSYEKL. The CDR3 contains 14 residues. The CDR3 region is CASGQVERSYEQYF. As DNA, the CDR3 is TGCGCCAGCGGCCAGGTCGAGCGATCCTACGAGCAGTACTTC.